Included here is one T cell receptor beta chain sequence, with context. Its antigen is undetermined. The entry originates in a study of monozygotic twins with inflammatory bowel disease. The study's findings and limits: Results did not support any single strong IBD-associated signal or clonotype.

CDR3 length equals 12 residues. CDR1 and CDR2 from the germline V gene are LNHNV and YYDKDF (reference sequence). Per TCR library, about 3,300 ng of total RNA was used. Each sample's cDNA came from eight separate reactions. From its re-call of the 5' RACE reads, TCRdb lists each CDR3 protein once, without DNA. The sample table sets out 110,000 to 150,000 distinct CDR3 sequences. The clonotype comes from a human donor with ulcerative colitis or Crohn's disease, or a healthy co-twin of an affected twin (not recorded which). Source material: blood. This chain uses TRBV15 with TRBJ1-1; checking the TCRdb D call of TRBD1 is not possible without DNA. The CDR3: CATSFVRAEAFF.